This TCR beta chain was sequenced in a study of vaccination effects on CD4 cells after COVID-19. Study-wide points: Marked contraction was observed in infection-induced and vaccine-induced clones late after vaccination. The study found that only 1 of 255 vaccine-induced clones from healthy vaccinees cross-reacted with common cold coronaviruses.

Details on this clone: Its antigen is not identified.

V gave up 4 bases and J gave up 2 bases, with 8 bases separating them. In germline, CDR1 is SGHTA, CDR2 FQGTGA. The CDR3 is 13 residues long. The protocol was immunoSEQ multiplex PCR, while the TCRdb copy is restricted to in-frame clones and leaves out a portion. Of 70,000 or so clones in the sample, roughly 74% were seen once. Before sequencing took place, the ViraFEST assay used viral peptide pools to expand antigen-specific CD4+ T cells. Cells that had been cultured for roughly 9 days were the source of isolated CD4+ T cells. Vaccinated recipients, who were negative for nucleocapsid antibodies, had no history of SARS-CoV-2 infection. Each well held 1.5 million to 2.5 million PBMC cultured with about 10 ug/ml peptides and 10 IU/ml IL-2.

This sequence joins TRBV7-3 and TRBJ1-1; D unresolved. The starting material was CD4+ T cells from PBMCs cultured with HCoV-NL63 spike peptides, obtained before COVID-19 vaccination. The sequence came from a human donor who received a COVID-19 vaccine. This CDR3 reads CASSSTRNTEAFF. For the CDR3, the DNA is TGTGCCAGCAGCTCCACACGAAACACTGAAGCTTTCTTT.